These T cell receptor beta chains were read from a single sample in a study of T cell repertoires in cytomegalovirus infection. TCRdb independently ran MiXCR on the reads; one entry per CDR3 protein. The sample contains about 770,000 distinct CDR3 sequences, about 27% of which appear only once. These receptors have no known antigen. The specimen was cultured CD8+ T cells from PBMCs, collected from culture after CMV antigen stimulation. All receptors come from a human donor in good health (CMV status not recorded). Some clones in this sample may be carry-over from other donors' samples. CDR3s include the opening cysteine and the closing phenylalanine or tryptophan. A D gene is named only where the DNA matches it firmly. Where a row states a size, it is once, few, many or the class of an expanded clone; other rows omit it.

J gene,CDR3 length,D gene,V gene,clone size,CDR3 protein,CDR3 DNA
TRBJ2-3,13,TRBD1,TRBV19,.,CATTGDSTDTQYF,TGTGCCACCACAGGGGACAGCACAGATACGCAGTATTTT
TRBJ2-1,16,TRBD1,TRBV4-2,.,CASSQAGTESYNEQFF,TGTGCCAGCAGCCAGGCCGGGACAGAGAGTTACAATGAGCAGTTCTTC
TRBJ2-7,14,.,TRBV27,.,CASSSTGGSYEQYF,TGTGCCAGCAGTTCCACAGGCGGCTCCTACGAGCAGTACTTC
TRBJ1-1,14,.,TRBV10-3,.,CAITRDLLNTEAFF,TGTGCCATCACCCGGGACCTCCTGAACACTGAAGCTTTCTTT
TRBJ2-7,15,.,TRBV7-9,few,CASSLVGTHSYEQYF,TGTGCCAGCAGCTTAGTCGGGACACACTCCTACGAGCAGTACTTC
TRBJ1-5,16,.,TRBV6-2/TRBV6-3,many,CASIPGGLRGNQPQHF,TGTGCCAGCATTCCGGGGGGTCTGAGAGGCAATCAGCCCCAGCATTTT
TRBJ2-3,18,TRBD2,TRBV6-2/TRBV6-3,.,CASSYVPERGGSTDTQYF,TGTGCCAGCAGTTACGTTCCTGAGCGGGGGGGCTCAACAGATACGCAGTATTTT
TRBJ1-3,15,TRBD1,TRBV12-3/TRBV12-4,many,CASSLTGGSGNTIYF,TGTGCCAGCAGTCTAACAGGGGGTTCTGGAAACACCATATATTTT
TRBJ2-1,16,.,TRBV10-2,few,CASSERGQGAYNEQFF,TGCGCCAGCAGTGAGCGGGGCCAGGGAGCCTACAATGAGCAGTTCTTC
TRBJ1-2,18,TRBD1,TRBV15,few,CATSRRGQGRPHNYGYTF,TGTGCCACCAGCAGGAGGGGACAGGGGAGGCCCCATAACTATGGCTACACCTTC
TRBJ2-3,14,TRBD2,TRBV27,.,CATQTRGGRDTQYF,TGTGCCACCCAGACTCGCGGGGGACGAGATACGCAGTATTTT
TRBJ1-6,15,.,TRBV10-3,many,CAISETVRGNSPLHF,TGTGCCATCAGTGAGACAGTTCGGGGAAATTCACCCCTCCACTTT
TRBJ2-1,12,TRBD2,TRBV27,.,CASSPGLTEQFF,TGTGCCAGCAGTCCGGGACTAACTGAGCAGTTCTTC
TRBJ1-1,14,.,TRBV12-3/TRBV12-4,few,CASTEGGLNTEAFF,TGTGCCAGCACCGAGGGGGGCCTCAACACTGAAGCTTTCTTT
TRBJ1-5,18,TRBD1,TRBV27,few,CASKFLGGSRGQNQPQHF,TGTGCCAGCAAGTTTCTGGGTGGGAGCAGGGGGCAAAATCAGCCCCAGCATTTT
TRBJ2-1,16,TRBD2,TRBV7-2,.,CASSDAASGGYNEQFF,TGTGCCAGCAGCGACGCGGCTAGCGGGGGTTACAATGAGCAGTTCTTC
TRBJ2-6,15,.,TRBV7-6,few,CASSSLGPGANVLTF,TGTGCCAGCAGCTCATTGGGTCCTGGGGCCAACGTCCTGACTTTC
TRBJ1-1,13,.,TRBV14,few,CASRREGDTEAFF,TGTGCCAGCAGGAGGGAAGGGGACACTGAAGCTTTCTTT
TRBJ1-1,13,.,TRBV6-1,few,CASSELMGSGAFF,TGTGCCAGCAGTGAATTAATGGGGTCTGGAGCTTTCTTT
TRBJ1-2,13,.,TRBV29-1,.,CSTKNQGDWGYTF,TGCAGCACAAAGAACCAGGGAGATTGGGGCTACACCTTC
TRBJ1-2,14,.,TRBV5-1,few,CASSPYEYPYGYTF,TGCGCCAGCAGCCCGTACGAGTACCCTTATGGCTACACCTTC
TRBJ1-1,14,.,TRBV20-1,.,CSARERQSNTEAFF,TGCAGTGCTAGGGAGAGACAGTCGAACACTGAAGCTTTCTTT
TRBJ2-1,14,TRBD2,TRBV4-3,.,CASRLSGGWNEQFF,TGCGCCAGCAGGCTTAGCGGGGGGTGGAATGAGCAGTTCTTC